Below, 22 T cell receptor beta chains from the same sample are listed, as sequenced in a study of blood T cell repertoires in COVID-19. Sequencing used immunoSEQ multiplex PCR; TCRdb keeps in-frame clones, though not all of them. The sample holds 130,000 or so clones, 75% to 90% seen once. Material: PBMCs or T cells enriched from blood (not recorded which). All receptors derive from a man aged 25 to 45 who had recovered from COVID-19.

The chain employs TRBV9 and TRBJ2-3; possibly TRBD1 for D (5 bases). The CDR3 is made up of 17 amino acids. Trimming stripped 5 bases from V and 0 bases from J, with 19 bases between. The germline CDR1 and CDR2 sequences are SGDLS and YYNGEE. The CDR3 bases are TGTGCCAGCAGTTCATCGGACATATCATCTAGCACAGATACGCAGTATTTT. The encoded protein is CASSSSDISSSTDTQYF.

The chain uses TRBV6-5 and TRBJ1-1; TRBD1 might be the D (5 bases). Germline lookup yields CDR1 MNHEY and CDR2 SVGAGI. Trimming left V 8 bases short and J 5 bases short, with 15 bases between. This CDR3 region has 13 residues. The CDR3 here is CASSAGKLTEAFF. In DNA, the CDR3 is TGTGCCAGCTCGGCAGGGAAGTTGACTGAAGCTTTCTTT.

This chain connects TRBV28 to TRBJ1-5, with D possibly matching TRBD1 (6 bases). V was trimmed by 2 bases and J by 6 bases, leaving 11 bases between them. CDR1 and CDR2 (germline): MDHEN, SYDVKM. This CDR3 is built from 14 residues. The CDR3 nucleotides read TGTGCCAGCAGTTTACTTATACAGGGTCAGCCCCAGCATTTT. Translating it yields CASSLLIQGQPQHF.

The J gene is TRBJ1-2, the V gene TRBV11-2, with 7 nucleotides matching TRBD1. Germline CDR1 SGHAT, CDR2 FQNNGV. With 3 bases clipped from V and 8 bases from J, the junction kept 12 bases outside the gene matches. The CDR3 has 15 amino acids. Written as DNA, the CDR3 is TGTGCCAGCAGCTTTCGGTCCGACAGGGTAGGAGGCTACACCTTC. Translation: CASSFRSDRVGGYTF.

J is TRBJ2-2 and V is TRBV25-1; D is perhaps TRBD1 (6 bases). This CDR3 has 15 residues. The ends were cut back, 2 bases at V and 0 bases at J, with 7 bases in the middle. Germline V lookup: CDR1 MGHDK, CDR2 SYGVNS. CDR3 loop: CASSEAGANTGELFF. The CDR3 coding sequence is TGTGCCAGCAGTGAAGCAGGGGCGAACACCGGGGAGCTGTTTTTT.

The genes are TRBV7-9 and TRBJ2-1; D uncertain. V lost 5 bases and J 11 bases, leaving 16 bases between the germline ends. The CDR3 loop spans 13 amino acids. The germline V gene encodes CDR1 SEHNR and CDR2 FQNEAQ (reference sequence). The DNA of the CDR3 is TGTGCCAGCAGCGCCTCATCTGTACCTAAGCAGTTCTTC. It encodes CASSASSVPKQFF.

The rearrangement links TRBV19 to TRBJ1-1, with D tentatively TRBD1 (6 bases). In germline, CDR1 is LNHDA, CDR2 SQIVND (reference sequence). Trimming stripped 4 bases from V and 4 bases from J, with 7 bases between. CDR3 size: 12 residues. The CDR3 loop is CASSTQGTEAFF. In DNA form, the CDR3 reads TGTGCCAGTAGTACACAGGGCACTGAAGCTTTCTTT.

The rearrangement uses TRBV3-1 (or the pseudogene TRBV3-2) and TRBJ1-2; 8 bases map to TRBD1. The CDR3 has 16 residues. Trimming took 0 bases from V and 3 from J; bases not matched to a gene: 6. Germline V CDR1 and CDR2: LGHDT, YNNKEL (reference sequence). This CDR3 is CASSQEGAGGYYGYTF. CDR3 nucleotides: TGTGCCAGCAGCCAAGAAGGGGCAGGGGGCTACTATGGCTACACCTTC.

This clone was detected a few times. The chain joins TRBV27 to TRBJ2-4; a weak D match, TRBD1 (6 bases). Germline CDR1 is MNHEY and CDR2 is SMNVEV (reference sequence). V was clipped by 6 bases and J by 3 bases, with 15 bases between them. This CDR3 has 15 residues. As DNA, the CDR3 is TGTGCCAGCAGGCGGACAGCCAAAGACAAAAACATTCAGTACTTC. Translation gives CASRRTAKDKNIQYF.

J is TRBJ1-3 and V is TRBV5-1; a weak D match, TRBD1 (6 bases). The CDR3 consists of 14 residues. V was pared by 4 bases and J by 3 bases, with 11 bases between. Germline CDR1 reads SGHRS; CDR2 reads YFSETQ. CDR3 amino acids: CASSVDSRGNTIYF. The CDR3 DNA reads as TGCGCCAGCAGCGTGGACAGCCGTGGAAACACCATATATTTT.

This clone appeared many times. The chain has TRBV27 and TRBJ2-1; no reliable D call. V was trimmed by 4 bases and J by 8 bases, leaving 15 bases between them. The germline CDR1 and CDR2 sequences are MNHEY and SMNVEV (reference sequence). The CDR3 extends over 14 amino acids. CDR3 sequence reads: CASSSRSGSDEQFF. The DNA of the CDR3 is TGTGCCAGCAGTTCCAGATCAGGTTCCGATGAGCAGTTCTTC.

The chain links TRBV19 to TRBJ1-2; 8 nucleotides agree with TRBD1. CDR3 length: 14 amino acids. With V trimmed by 7 bases and J by 7 bases, 11 bases remained unmatched. Looked up from germline, CDR1 is LNHDA and CDR2 is SQIVND (reference sequence). CDR3 bases: TGTGCCAGTAAATCTCCGGGACAGGTTGGTGGCTACACCTTC. Translation: CASKSPGQVGGYTF.

V gene TRBV7-9 combines with J gene TRBJ1-5, with 7 bases aligning to TRBD1. This CDR3 spans 17 amino acids. V lost 4 bases to trimming and J lost 4 bases; unmatched junction nucleotides: 13. Germline V lookup: CDR1 SEHNR, CDR2 FQNEAQ (reference sequence). CDR3 amino acids: CASSSSYRGIANQPQHF. The CDR3 coding sequence is TGTGCCAGCAGCTCATCCTACAGGGGTATAGCGAATCAGCCCCAGCATTTT.

The chain has TRBV18 and TRBJ2-5, with TRBD1 matching 11 bases. This CDR3 contains 15 residues. Germline assignment: CDR1 KGHSH and CDR2 LQKENI. V was clipped by 3 bases and J by 1 base; unmatched bases: 1. In DNA, the CDR3 is TGTGCCAGCTCACCGGGGACAGGGGGCCAAGAGACCCAGTACTTC. It specifies CASSPGTGGQETQYF.

Written as DNA, the CDR3 is TGTGCCAGCAGCCTAACAGGGGGCGGGAACACTGAAGCTTTCTTT. Encoded protein: CASSLTGGGNTEAFF. The V call is TRBV7-9, the J call TRBJ1-1; the match to TRBD1 covers 9 bases. CDR1 SEHNR and CDR2 FQNEAQ come from the germline V gene (reference sequence). The length of the CDR3 is 15 residues. J lost 1 base, V lost 5 bases, and 5 bases had no gene match.

J is TRBJ2-7 and V is TRBV19, with 9 bases aligning to TRBD1. In germline, CDR1 is LNHDA, CDR2 SQIVND (reference sequence). CDR3 length equals 16 residues. With 6 bases clipped from V and 3 bases from J, the junction kept 12 bases outside the gene matches. CDR3 sequence reads: CASSTSTGGVLYEQYF. The CDR3 DNA is TGTGCCAGTAGCACGAGCACAGGGGGCGTACTCTACGAGCAGTACTTC. The full variable domain, its missing parts supplied by reference TRBV19 and TRBJ2-7, is DGGITQSPKYLFRKEGQNVTLSCEQNLNHDAMYWYRQDPGQGLRLIYYSQIVNDFQKGDIAEGYSVSREKKESFPLTVTSAQKNPTAFYLCASSTSTGGVLYEQYFGPGTRLTVT.

CDR3 protein: CASSKGEAIDEQYV. The CDR3 DNA reads as TGTGCCAGCAGCAAAGGAGAGGCCATCGACGAGCAGTACGTC. The chain employs TRBV21-1 and TRBJ2-7; the DNA was not used to check the table's D call, TRBD2. TRBV21-1 is annotated as a pseudogene. This CDR3 region has 14 residues.

The CDR3 DNA reads TGTGCCAGCACTAGCTCTGGAAACACCATATATTTT. Encoded protein: CASTSSGNTIYF. This chain uses TRBV6-5 with TRBJ1-3; D is unresolved. V was pared by 7 bases and J by 0 bases, with 4 bases between. The germline V gene encodes CDR1 MNHEY and CDR2 SVGAGI. CDR3 length: 12 residues.

This clone was seen many times. The chain is built from TRBV3-1 (or the pseudogene TRBV3-2) and TRBJ2-2, with 9 nucleotides matching TRBD2. Germline CDR1 reads LGHDT; CDR2 reads YNNKEL (reference sequence). The ends lost 3 bases at V and 0 bases at J; junction bases unmatched: 5. The CDR3 covers 17 residues. The CDR3 DNA sequence: TGTGCCAGCAGCCAGGCCGGACTAGCGACGAACACCGGGGAGCTGTTTTTT. It codes for CASSQAGLATNTGELFF.

A remark on this clone: Other DNA sequences in the same sample also yield this CDR3. The V and J genes are TRBV19 and TRBJ1-1; TRBD1 matches at 9 bases. Looked up from germline, CDR1 is LNHDA and CDR2 is SQIVND (reference sequence). This CDR3 is built from 14 residues. J was trimmed by 2 bases and V by 3 bases; bases with no gene match: 1. The CDR3 bases are TGTGCCAGTAGTATGGGACAGGGAAACACTGAAGCTTTCTTT. Amino acid sequence: CASSMGQGNTEAFF.

The chain links TRBV2 to TRBJ2-3; 11 bases are shared with TRBD1. Germline V gene data show CDR1 as SNHLY and CDR2 as FYNNEI. The CDR3 loop spans 15 amino acids. Losses at the gene ends were 6 bases for V and 3 bases for J; bases not matched to a gene: 5. The CDR3 region is CASRGQGAATDTQYF. Here the CDR3 DNA reads TGTGCCAGCAGAGGACAGGGGGCTGCGACAGATACGCAGTATTTT.

V usage is TRBV4-1 and J usage is TRBJ1-1, with 7 positions matching TRBD1. This CDR3 has 12 residues. Germline-derived CDR1 and CDR2 are MGHRA and YSYEKL. V was pared by 5 bases and J by 7 bases, with 4 bases of the junction left unmatched. Written as DNA, the CDR3 is TGCGCCAGCAGCTCAACAGGGGTTGAAGCTTTCTTT. Translation gives CASSSTGVEAFF.